The rows below give T cell receptor beta chains drawn from one sample of a study of STAT5B mutations in CD4+ large granular lymphocyte leukemia. Sequencing was performed with immunoSEQ multiplex PCR; in TCRdb, only in-frame clones are kept and a portion is missing. The table includes fewer than 50,000 clones, 75% to 85% detected once. Material: CD4+ T cells from blood buffy coats. The receptors come from a human donor in good health. Both conserved end residues are part of each CDR3. The D gene is left open where the match is weak. Clone size is stated in some rows and not others, as once, few, many or a class when expanded.

TRBJ2-7 NA NA TRBV4-2 CASSQSRYEQYF TGTGCCAGCAGCCAAAGCAGGTACGAGCAGTACTTC
TRBJ1-3 NA NA TRBV5-1 CASSLKTPGNTIYF TGCGCCAGCAGCTTGAAGACACCCGGAAACACCATATATTTT
TRBJ1-4 few NA TRBV5-6 CASSLDRYEKLFF TGTGCCAGCAGCTTGGACCGTTATGAAAAACTGTTTTTT
TRBJ2-6 NA TRBD1 TRBV9 CASSGGQGLSGANVLTF TGTGCCAGCAGCGGGGGACAGGGCCTCTCTGGGGCCAACGTCCTGACTTTC
TRBJ1-1 few NA TRBV19 CASINLYPDEAFF TGTGCCAGTATTAACCTATACCCAGATGAAGCTTTCTTT
TRBJ2-3 NA NA TRBV7-8 CASSRDWGTDTQYF TGTGCCAGCAGCAGGGATTGGGGCACAGATACGCAGTATTTT
TRBJ2-5 NA NA TRBV19 CASSIRFEETQYF TGTGCCAGTAGTATTAGGTTTGAAGAGACCCAGTACTTC
TRBJ1-2 NA NA TRBV14 CASSQDSGYDGYTF TGTGCCAGCAGCCAAGATTCCGGGTATGATGGCTACACCTTC
TRBJ2-7 NA NA TRBV10-3 CAISPGVYEQYF TGTGCCATCAGCCCGGGGGTCTACGAGCAGTACTTC
TRBJ2-1 NA TRBD2 TRBV9 CASSRTSGVYNEQFF TGTGCCAGCAGCCGGACTAGCGGGGTTTACAATGAGCAGTTCTTC
TRBJ2-2 NA NA TRBV27 CASSFYPTTTGELFF TGTGCCAGCAGTTTCTACCCTACGACCACCGGGGAGCTGTTTTTT
TRBJ1-5 NA NA TRBV6-5 CASSIRHRDPQHF TGTGCCAGCAGTATTAGACACCGGGACCCCCAGCATTTT
TRBJ1-2 NA TRBD1 TRBV6-5 CASSFGTGNYGYTF TGTGCCAGCAGTTTTGGGACAGGGAACTATGGCTACACCTTC
TRBJ1-6 NA TRBD1 TRBV2 CASSDRGNSPLHF TGTGCCAGCAGTGACAGGGGGAATTCACCCCTCCACTTT
TRBJ1-5 NA NA TRBV10-3 CATNPGLNQPQHF TGTGCCACGAACCCGGGACTAAATCAGCCCCAGCATTTT
TRBJ1-2 NA NA TRBV7-9 CASSLGLDGYTF TGTGCCAGCAGCTTGGGGTTGGATGGCTACACCTTC
TRBJ2-5 once NA TRBV4-1 CASSQGSRDF TGCGCCAGCAGCCAGGGATCCCGGGACTTC
TRBJ2-7 few TRBD2 TRBV5-5 CASSMTSGIGEQYF TGTGCCAGCAGCATGACTAGCGGGATTGGCGAGCAGTACTTC
TRBJ1-1 NA NA TRBV5-1 CASSGAGAGTEAFF TGCGCCAGCAGCGGGGCGGGGGCAGGGACTGAAGCTTTCTTT
TRBJ2-3 NA NA TRBV7-2 CASSLGVGVTDTQYF TGTGCCAGCAGCTTAGGTGTTGGAGTCACAGATACGCAGTATTTT
TRBJ1-2 NA NA TRBV7-8 CASSLARVAYYGYTF TGTGCCAGCAGCTTAGCGCGTGTGGCCTACTATGGCTACACCTTC
TRBJ2-1 NA NA TRBV18 CASSPALFRSWGRSSYNEQFF TGTGCCAGCTCACCAGCTCTGTTCAGGTCTTGGGGGAGGAGCTCCTACAATGAGCAGTTCTTC
TRBJ2-3 NA NA TRBV9 CASSKARGQSTDTQYF TGTGCCAGCAGCAAGGCCCGAGGACAGAGCACAGATACGCAGTATTTT
TRBJ2-7 few NA TRBV5-5 CASSPHESSYEQYF TGTGCCAGCAGCCCACACGAGAGCTCCTACGAGCAGTACTTC
TRBJ1-2 NA NA TRBV2 CASIQDRFNYGYTF TGTGCCAGCATCCAAGACAGATTTAACTATGGCTACACCTTC
TRBJ2-7 NA TRBD2 TRBV27 CASSLSGRELREQYF TGTGCCAGCAGTTTATCTGGGCGGGAGCTTAGGGAGCAGTACTTC
TRBJ1-6 NA TRBD1 TRBV7-9 CASSQSQGQNSPLHF TGTGCCAGCAGCCAAAGTCAGGGACAGAATTCACCCCTCCACTTT
TRBJ1-4 NA TRBD1 TRBV7-8 CASSVGQGRGEKLFF TGTGCCAGCAGCGTGGGACAGGGGAGAGGTGAAAAACTGTTTTTT
TRBJ1-3 few NA TRBV29-1 CSVAQGNTIYF TGCAGCGTGGCACAGGGAAACACCATATATTTT
TRBJ1-5 once NA TRBV7-9 CASSRGGDSQPQHF TGTGCCAGCAGCCGAGGGGGTGATAGCCAGCCCCAGCATTTT
TRBJ2-2 NA TRBD1 TRBV6-1 CASSPGQGAGELFF TGTGCCAGCAGTCCGGGACAGGGGGCCGGGGAGCTGTTTTTT
TRBJ2-6 NA NA TRBV15 CATSPGQSGANVLTF TGTGCCACCAGCCCTGGACAGTCTGGGGCCAACGTCCTGACTTTC
TRBJ2-7 NA NA TRBV5-6 CASSLRETGHYEQYF TGTGCCAGCAGCTTGAGGGAAACGGGCCATTACGAGCAGTACTTC
TRBJ2-6 NA NA TRBV27 CASRTGTFNSGANVLTF TGTGCCAGCAGGACCGGGACATTTAACTCTGGGGCCAACGTCCTGACTTTC
TRBJ2-5 NA TRBD2 TRBV5-1 CASRLGGGTQETQYF TGCGCCAGCAGACTTGGCGGGGGGACCCAAGAGACCCAGTACTTC
TRBJ2-7 NA TRBD1 TRBV29-1 CSVDGVVGGTGSYEQYF TGCAGCGTTGATGGTGTAGTGGGCGGGACAGGGTCCTACGAGCAGTACTTC
TRBJ1-6 NA NA TRBV10-3 CAISERGGTNSPLHF TGTGCCATCAGTGAGAGGGGAGGAACGAATTCACCCCTCCACTTT
TRBJ1-3 NA TRBD1 TRBV30 CAWSARQDRASGNTIYF TGTGCCTGGAGTGCGCGGCAGGACAGGGCGTCTGGAAACACCATATATTTT
TRBJ2-5 NA NA TRBV5-1 CASSLDGGLRETQYF TGCGCCAGCAGCTTGGACGGAGGGCTCCGAGAGACCCAGTACTTC
TRBJ2-2 NA TRBD2 TRBV6-6 CASSYGTSNTGELFF TGTGCCAGCAGTTACGGGACTAGTAACACCGGGGAGCTGTTTTTT
TRBJ1-1 NA NA TRBV5-1 CASSSLTGTKNTEAFF TGCGCCAGCAGCTCCCTAACCGGGACAAAGAACACTGAAGCTTTCTTT
TRBJ1-6 NA NA TRBV2 CASSGNNSPLHF TGTGCCAGCAGCGGTAATAATTCACCCCTCCACTTT
TRBJ1-5 NA NA TRBV19 CASSFLSDQPQHF TGTGCCAGTAGTTTCCTGTCGGATCAGCCCCAGCATTTT
TRBJ1-5 few TRBD1 TRBV7-2 CASSGQASNQPQHF TGTGCCAGCAGCGGACAGGCCAGCAATCAGCCCCAGCATTTT
TRBJ2-7 NA TRBD1 TRBV29-1 CSEGQGSPEQYF TGCAGCGAAGGACAGGGGTCCCCGGAGCAGTACTTC
TRBJ1-3 once TRBD1 TRBV27 CASSSSGTVSSGNTIYF TGTGCCAGCAGTTCCTCCGGGACAGTGAGCTCTGGAAACACCATATATTTT
TRBJ2-7 NA NA TRBV5-6 CASSLAAVFNEQYF TGTGCCAGCAGCTTGGCCGCCGTATTCAACGAGCAGTACTTC
TRBJ1-1 NA NA TRBV18 CASSPFRGENTEAFF TGTGCCAGCTCACCATTTCGGGGAGAGAACACTGAAGCTTTCTTT
TRBJ1-3 NA NA TRBV5-8 CASSLRGTSGNTIYF TGTGCCAGCAGCTTGAGGGGGACCTCTGGAAACACCATATATTTT
TRBJ2-7 NA NA TRBV5-1 CASSPQQGSYEQYF TGCGCCAGCAGCCCCCAACAGGGCTCCTACGAGCAGTACTTC
TRBJ2-5 NA NA TRBV23-1 CASSPRPLWAPQETQYF TGCGCCAGCAGTCCTAGACCCCTGTGGGCACCCCAAGAGACCCAGTACTTC
TRBJ2-3 NA NA TRBV7-2 CASSLALHTDTQYF TGTGCCAGCAGCTTAGCTTTGCACACAGATACGCAGTATTTT
TRBJ2-2 NA TRBD2 TRBV5-1 CASSLGTSGSDTGELFF TGCGCCAGCAGCTTGGGGACTAGCGGGAGCGACACCGGGGAGCTGTTTTTT